This TCR beta chain was observed in a study of CD8 T cells in ankylosing spondylitis. The study, taken as a whole, reports: A TCR beta motif of under ten highly homologous variants appeared characteristic of ankylosing spondylitis blood. Researchers reportedly found disease-linked clones significantly enriched in matched ankylosing spondylitis synovial fluid.

MiXCR, run by TCRdb on the 5' RACE reads, gives a single entry per CDR3 protein. The table shows 750,000 to 850,000 distinct CDR3 sequences, with 12% occurring only once. The CDR3 runs 13 residues. Germline CDR1 and CDR2: GTSNPN and SVGIG (reference sequence). This clonotype was detected many times. Antigen specificity is unknown. One junction end does not reproduce the germline sequence, and a read error may be involved. The sequencing input was blood, either unsorted or a sorted T cell fraction (not recorded which). V is TRBV30 and J is TRBJ2-5; no clear D gene. This receptor was obtained from a male donor with ankylosing spondylitis. CDR3 DNA: TGTGCCTGGAGTGTAACCCCCCAAGGGACCCAGTACTTC. Protein: CAWSVTPQGTQYF.